A single sample is the source of the 24 T cell receptor beta chains below, sequenced in a study of shared clonotypes between healthy human individuals. Sequencing was performed with immunoSEQ multiplex PCR; in TCRdb, only in-frame clones are kept and a portion is missing. The sample lists a few million clones, approximately 94% seen once, with under 0.15% in the top ten. Source material: naive CD4+ T cells sorted from blood. Subset indicated: CD45RA+ positively selected. The receptor set was obtained from a man between 18 and 29 years old in good health.

The V call is TRBV10-1, the J call TRBJ2-1; D unclear. Trimming left V 3 bases short and J 2 bases short, with 8 bases between. The CDR3 sequence is 14 residues long. Germline CDR1 WNHNN, CDR2 SYGVQD (reference sequence). In DNA form, the CDR3 reads TGCGCCAGCAGTGATGGGATCACCTACAATGAGCAGTTCTTC. It is translated as CASSDGITYNEQFF.

The gene calls are TRBV2 and TRBJ2-3; D possibly uses TRBD1 or TRBD2 (6 bases each). The V end lost 6 bases, the J end lost 8 bases, and 18 bases lay between the germline ends. Germline V gene lookup returns CDR1 SNHLY and CDR2 FYNNEI. The CDR3 loop spans 14 amino acids. CDR3 sequence (DNA): TGTGCCAGCAGGGTAGAAGGGGGGCCAAGTACGCAGTATTTT. Protein: CASRVEGGPSTQYF. The complete variable domain, with remaining parts taken from reference TRBV2 and TRBJ2-3, reads EPEVTQTPSHQVTQMGQEVILRCVPISNHLYFYWYRQILGQKVEFLVSFYNNEISEKSEIFDDQFSVERPDGSNFTLKIRSTKLEDSAMYFCASRVEGGPSTQYFGPGTRLTVL.

The chain is built from TRBV6-1 and TRBJ1-6; no clear D. Trimming removed 2 bases from V and 10 bases from J, with 9 bases in between. The CDR3 is 13 amino acids. Germline CDR1 is MNHNS and CDR2 is SASEGT. The chain's CDR3 is CASSEIPRSPLHF. The CDR3 region has the DNA TGTGCCAGCAGTGAAATCCCTCGCTCACCCCTCCACTTT.

V usage is TRBV6-1 and J usage is TRBJ1-5; D may be TRBD1 (5 bases). The CDR3 is made up of 15 amino acids. The germline V gene encodes CDR1 MNHNS and CDR2 SASEGT. With 8 bases removed from V and 2 bases from J, the gap between germline ends came to 16 bases. The CDR3 loop reads CASYHRQTGNQPQHF. The CDR3 bases are TGTGCCAGCTACCACAGGCAGACGGGCAATCAGCCCCAGCATTTT.

This clone appeared a few times. Other DNA sequences in this sample translate to the same CDR3. In DNA, the CDR3 is TGTGCCAGCAGCTTAGCCAGGAACACTGAAGCTTTCTTT. Its translation: CASSLARNTEAFF. This chain links TRBV7-2 with TRBJ1-1; D is ambiguous. V was clipped by 0 bases and J by 1 base, with 3 bases between them. Germline CDR1 SGHTA, CDR2 FQGNSA. The CDR3 has 13 residues.

The genes are TRBV30 and TRBJ2-1; D is unresolved. This CDR3 is 13 amino acids long. V was clipped by 0 bases and J by 11 bases, with 14 bases between them. The germline V gene encodes CDR1 GTSNPN and CDR2 SVGIG (reference sequence). The CDR3 nucleotides are TGTGCCTGGAGTGTATCCCTCCCCGTGAAGCAGTTCTTC. Encoded protein: CAWSVSLPVKQFF.

A word on this clone: The same CDR3 also results from other DNA sequences found in this sample. V and J are TRBV5-4 and TRBJ1-1; D remains unclear. The CDR3 is 14 amino acids. V lost 0 bases, J lost 1 base, and 7 bases lay in between. In germline, CDR1 is SGHNT, CDR2 YYREEE (reference sequence). CDR3 bases: TGTGCCAGCAGCTTGGACCGTTGGAACACTGAAGCTTTCTTT. It specifies CASSLDRWNTEAFF.

This clone was seen a single time. The gene calls are TRBV2 and TRBJ2-3; D is perhaps TRBD2 (6 bases). This CDR3 is 14 amino acids long. Trimming shortened V by 7 bases and J by 0 bases, and 11 bases separated the two germline ends. Germline V gene data show CDR1 as SNHLY and CDR2 as FYNNEI. CDR3 nucleotide sequence: TGTGCCAGCAACGGGGGAACTAGCACAGATACGCAGTATTTT. It translates to CASNGGTSTDTQYF.

V gene TRBV10-1 combines with J gene TRBJ2-2, with D possibly being TRBD1 (6 bases). Germline loops: CDR1 WNHNN, CDR2 SYGVQD (reference sequence). This CDR3 contains 14 residues. V gave up 4 bases and J gave up 6 bases, with 12 bases separating them. The CDR3 coding sequence is TGCGCCAGCAGTGCCAACAGGGCGCCCGGGGAGCTGTTTTTT. Amino acid sequence: CASSANRAPGELFF.

V is TRBV7-9 and J is TRBJ2-1, with D perhaps being TRBD1 or TRBD2 (5 bases each). The CDR3 contains 15 residues. CDR1 and CDR2 (germline): SEHNR, FQNEAQ (reference sequence). Deletions cut 3 bases from V and 0 bases from J, with 9 bases between. CDR3 in amino acids: CASSFRGGSYNEQFF. CDR3 coding DNA: TGTGCCAGCAGCTTCCGTGGGGGCTCCTACAATGAGCAGTTCTTC.

The J gene is TRBJ1-1, the V gene TRBV18; D uncertain. This CDR3 spans 13 amino acids. The V gene lost 0 bases and the J gene lost 6 bases, with 8 bases spanning the gap. Germline V lookup: CDR1 KGHSH, CDR2 LQKENI. CDR3 DNA: TGTGCCAGCTCACCACCGCTAACAGCTGAAGCTTTCTTT. This gives the protein CASSPPLTAEAFF.

The J gene is TRBJ2-3, the V gene TRBV9, with D perhaps matching TRBD1 (6 bases). Per germline, CDR1 SGDLS and CDR2 YYNGEE. Trimming shortened V by 4 bases and J by 6 bases, and 15 bases separated the two germline ends. This CDR3 is 14 amino acids long. The CDR3 DNA reads as TGTGCCAGCAGCATTTCGACAGGCCTGGATACGCAGTATTTT. Its protein product is CASSISTGLDTQYF.

The chain employs TRBV27 and TRBJ1-1; D uncertain. Germline V gene lookup returns CDR1 MNHEY and CDR2 SMNVEV (reference sequence). V was clipped by 2 bases and J by 2 bases, with 6 bases between them. This CDR3 comprises 13 residues. The DNA of the CDR3 is TGTGCCAGCAGTTTAGTCCTTAACACTGAAGCTTTCTTT. Protein product: CASSLVLNTEAFF.

This clone was found once. V and J are TRBV6-5 and TRBJ2-1; TRBD2 is a possible D gene (5 bases). V was trimmed by 3 bases and J by 10 bases, leaving 10 bases between them. Germline CDR1 reads MNHEY; CDR2 reads SVGAGI. The CDR3 has 12 residues. The CDR3 protein is CASSYERGEQFF. CDR3 bases: TGTGCCAGCAGTTATGAGCGAGGGGAGCAGTTCTTC.

The rearrangement joins TRBV6-5 to TRBJ1-2; perhaps TRBD1 as D (5 bases). Germline V gene data show CDR1 as MNHEY and CDR2 as SVGAGI. There are 16 residues in the CDR3. V was trimmed by 0 bases and J by 4 bases, leaving 15 bases between them. The CDR3 is CASSYSIRDYGYGYTF. The CDR3 region has the DNA TGTGCCAGCAGTTACTCAATCAGGGATTACGGCTATGGCTACACCTTC.

This chain uses TRBV10-3 with TRBJ1-3; weak D call: TRBD1 (5 bases). The germline gives CDR1 ENHRY, CDR2 SYGVKD. V lost 2 bases and J 0 bases, leaving 8 bases between the germline ends. The CDR3 consists of 15 residues. DNA for the CDR3: TGTGCCATCAGTGAGCAGGGCCCCTCTGGAAACACCATATATTTT. Protein sequence: CAISEQGPSGNTIYF.

J is TRBJ2-3 and V is TRBV9; 7 positions match TRBD2. The CDR3 is 15 amino acids. The germline V gene has CDR1 SGDLS and CDR2 YYNGEE. Unmatched junction bases numbered 5, after V lost 4 bases and J lost 0 bases. CDR3 in amino acids: CASSPSGASTDTQYF. CDR3 DNA: TGTGCCAGCAGCCCCAGCGGGGCGAGCACAGATACGCAGTATTTT. Looking up the rest from reference TRBV9 and TRBJ2-3 gives the full variable domain: DSGVTQTPKHLITATGQRVTLRCSPRSGDLSVYWYQQSLDQGLQFLIQYYNGEERAKGNILERFSAQQFPDLHSELNLSSLELGDSALYFCASSPSGASTDTQYFGPGTRLTVL.

The CDR3 DNA is TGTGCCAGCAGTTTGCCGGGACTAGCGTCCTACGAGCAGTACTTC. Translated: CASSLPGLASYEQYF. The genes are TRBV6-5 and TRBJ2-7, with 10 bases that match TRBD2. V lost 4 bases and J lost 1; bases outside the gene matches: 4. Looked up from germline, CDR1 is MNHEY and CDR2 is SVGAGI. The CDR3 runs to 15 residues.

The chain employs TRBV5-1 and TRBJ1-3; D remains ambiguous. Germline-derived CDR1 and CDR2 are SGHRS and YFSETQ. With 0 bases removed from V and 0 bases from J, the gap between germline ends came to 13 bases. This CDR3 is 17 amino acids long. The CDR3 region has the DNA TGCGCCAGCAGCTTGGAGGGTGTGGGAGTCTCTGGAAACACCATATATTTT. This gives the protein CASSLEGVGVSGNTIYF. The complete variable domain, with remaining parts taken from reference TRBV5-1 and TRBJ1-3, reads KAGVTQTPRYLIKTRGQQVTLSCSPISGHRSVSWYQQTPGQGLQFLFEYFSETQRNKGNFPGRFSGRQFSNSRSEMNVSTLELGDSALYLCASSLEGVGVSGNTIYFGEGSWLTVV.

The rearrangement joins TRBV10-3 to TRBJ2-5; D may be TRBD1 or TRBD2 (5 bases each). Trimming shortened V by 3 bases and J by 5 bases, and 16 bases separated the two germline ends. The CDR3 runs to 15 residues. Germline V lookup: CDR1 ENHRY, CDR2 SYGVKD. CDR3 DNA sequence: TGTGCCATCAGTGACTCTCTAGGGGAGATGGAGACCCAGTACTTC. It yields the protein CAISDSLGEMETQYF.

With regard to this clone: Different DNA sequences within this sample yield the same CDR3. V gene TRBV7-2 combines with J gene TRBJ2-5; TRBD1 is a possible D gene (6 bases). Germline CDR1 is SGHTA and CDR2 is FQGNSA. This CDR3 region has 13 residues. Trimming stripped 4 bases from V and 5 bases from J, with 11 bases between. The CDR3 bases are TGTGCCAGCAGCTCACAGGGCCGGGAGACCCAGTACTTC. Translating gives CASSSQGRETQYF. Supplemented by reference TRBV7-2 and TRBJ2-5, the full variable domain reads GAGVSQSPSNKVTEKGKDVELRCDPISGHTALYWYRQSLGQGLEFLIYFQGNSAPDKSGLPSDRFSAERTGGSVSTLTIQRTQQEDSAVYLCASSSQGRETQYFGPGTRLLVL.

Regarding this clone: Additional DNA sequences in this sample encode the identical CDR3. The chain links TRBV2 to TRBJ2-7; possible D gene TRBD1, 5 bases. CDR3 length: 11 residues. Trimming removed 6 bases from V and 4 bases from J, with 7 bases in between. The germline V gene encodes CDR1 SNHLY and CDR2 FYNNEI. The CDR3 DNA follows: TGTGCCAGCAGAGGGGAATACGAGCAGTACTTC. It encodes CASRGEYEQYF.

There are a few counts of this clone. The chain employs TRBV30 and TRBJ1-1, with D unclear. This CDR3 region has 11 residues. Germline lookup yields CDR1 GTSNPN and CDR2 SVGIG (reference sequence). V lost 7 bases and J 0 bases, leaving 6 bases between the germline ends. The CDR3 region has the DNA TGTGCCTCATTTTTGAACACTGAAGCTTTCTTT. Translating it yields CASFLNTEAFF.

V and J are TRBV5-4 and TRBJ2-1; maybe TRBD1 (6 bases). CDR1 and CDR2 (germline): SGHNT, YYREEE (reference sequence). Trimming removed 10 bases at V and 0 bases at J, with 11 bases between. The CDR3 is made up of 13 amino acids. The DNA of the CDR3 is TGTGCCGTCAACAGGGACTCCTACAATGAGCAGTTCTTC. Protein: CAVNRDSYNEQFF.